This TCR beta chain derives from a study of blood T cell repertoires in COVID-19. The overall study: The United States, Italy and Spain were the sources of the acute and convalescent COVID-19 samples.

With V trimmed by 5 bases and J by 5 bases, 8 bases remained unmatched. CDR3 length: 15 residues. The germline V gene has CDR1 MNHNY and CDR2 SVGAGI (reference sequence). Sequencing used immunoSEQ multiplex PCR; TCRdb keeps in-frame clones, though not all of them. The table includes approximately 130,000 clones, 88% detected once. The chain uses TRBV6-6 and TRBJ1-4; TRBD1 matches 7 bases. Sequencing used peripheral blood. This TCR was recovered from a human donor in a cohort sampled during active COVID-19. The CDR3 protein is CASSNVGQPNEKLFF. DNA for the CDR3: TGTGCCAGCAGTAATGTGGGACAGCCGAATGAAAAACTGTTTTTT.